The present T cell receptor (beta chain) was sequenced within a study of shared clonotypes between healthy human individuals. About the study: Three plates were used per donor for CD4 naive, three for CD4 memory, two for CD8 naive and one for CD8 memory. Broader study findings: Naive CD4 clonotypes overlapped across several donors at roughly 5%.

The V gene lost 5 bases and the J gene lost 4 bases, with 17 bases spanning the gap. The CDR3 sequence is 16 residues long. Germline assignment: CDR1 SGHTA and CDR2 FQGTGA. Adult Caucasians living in Nashville, Tennessee made up all of the donors. This clone has only one observation. Its specificity is not known. Only in-frame clones appear in the TCRdb table, and some are missing; sequencing was by immunoSEQ multiplex PCR. The sample contains over a million clones, 70% to 80% of which appear only once. The sample consisted of memory CD4+ T cells from PBMCs. Subset in this sample: CD45RA-negative fraction. The clonotype was recovered from a man aged 18 to 29 in good health. Some clones in this sample may be carry-over from other donors' samples. V is TRBV7-3 and J is TRBJ2-2; D perhaps matches TRBD2 (6 bases). CDR3 DNA: TGTGCCAGCAGCGTCACACGACTAGGAGGCACCGGGGAGCTGTTTTTT. Protein sequence: CASSVTRLGGTGELFF.